What follows describes a single T cell receptor beta chain. Its antigen remains unidentified. This specimen comes from a study of CD4 T cells in relation to SARS-CoV-2 and coronaviruses. TCRdb's table, derived via immunoSEQ multiplex PCR, lists solely in-frame clones and lacks some. This table has more than 15,000 clones, 79% appearing once. V shed 2 bases and J 12 bases; nucleotides not matched to a gene: 9. This CDR3 region has 13 residues. Germline V gene sequence: CDR1 SQVTM, CDR2 ANQGSEA. Unexposed donor CD4+ T cells date from about 2011-2018, before the COVID-19 pandemic. After 10 to 11 days of culture, CD4+ T cells were isolated. Roughly 2 million PBMCs per well were cultured with about 9.8 IU/ml IL-2.

This receptor was obtained from a human donor in good health. The chain carries TRBV29-1 and TRBJ1-3; 8 bases fit TRBD1. Sequencing was done on a sample of CD4+ T cells from PBMCs, cultured in vitro. Written as DNA, the CDR3 is TGCAGCGTTGAAAAACAGGGGGAACGGAACATATATTTT. Encoded protein: CSVEKQGERNIYF.